This entry concerns a single T cell receptor beta chain. This same CDR3 is encoded by further DNA sequences in the sample. The assay was immunoSEQ multiplex PCR, and TCRdb's table has in-frame clones only and misses some. The table lists approximately 500,000 clones, approximately 82% of them singletons. These data belong to a study of shared clonotypes between healthy human individuals. CDR3 size: 14 residues. J gave up 4 bases and V 6 bases, and 1 base lay outside the gene matches. The germline V gene encodes CDR1 MDHEN and CDR2 SYDVKM. The sequence came from a woman aged 40-49 years in good health. Some clones in this sample may be carry-over from other donors' samples. V is TRBV28 and J is TRBJ2-1, with TRBD2 identical over 12 bases. Sequenced sample: PBMCs. The CDR3 region is CASRLAGGYNEQFF. CDR3 nucleotides: TGTGCCAGCAGACTAGCGGGAGGTTACAATGAGCAGTTCTTC.